The 27 T cell receptor beta chains below come from one sample, sequenced in a study of T cell responses to AZD1222 COVID-19 vaccine. Generated by immunoSEQ multiplex PCR, the TCRdb table keeps only in-frame clones and is missing some. The sample lists roughly 130,000 clones, over 75% occurring once. The sequencing used peripheral blood, collected on day 0 of AZD1222 vaccination. Source of these receptors: an adult in good health.

The chain uses TRBV12-3 or TRBV12-4 and TRBJ2-1; 8 nucleotides line up with TRBD2. The CDR3 has 12 amino acids. The J segment lost 7 bases and the V segment lost 10 bases, leaving 6 bases of the junction unmatched. The CDR3 loop is CATRLATNEQFF. The DNA for the CDR3 is TGTGCCACCCGACTAGCGACAAATGAGCAGTTCTTC.

The chain uses TRBV2 and TRBJ2-7; D remains ambiguous. Trimming removed 4 bases at V and 4 bases at J, with 8 bases between. CDR3 size: 12 residues. Germline assignment: CDR1 SNHLY and CDR2 FYNNEI. The chain's CDR3 is CASSVRVYEQYF. CDR3 bases: TGTGCCAGCAGTGTTCGGGTTTACGAGCAGTACTTC.

The chain carries TRBV7-2 and TRBJ1-5; 7 bases agree with TRBD1. The CDR3 length is 18 residues. Trimming removed 1 base from V and 6 bases from J; junction bases left unmatched: 15. The germline gives CDR1 SGHTA, CDR2 FQGNSA. The CDR3: CASSLERDRFRNFQPQHF. As DNA, the CDR3 is TGTGCCAGCAGCTTAGAACGGGACAGATTTCGAAATTTTCAGCCCCAGCATTTT.

The rearrangement uses TRBV7-9 and TRBJ1-1; no definite D call. Trimming took off 4 bases at V and 1 base at J, with 7 bases between the two ends. The V gene's germline CDR1 is SEHNR and CDR2 FQNEAQ (reference sequence). The CDR3 is made up of 13 amino acids. CDR3 amino acids: CASSSQENTEAFF. In nucleotides, the CDR3 is TGTGCCAGCAGCTCGCAGGAGAACACTGAAGCTTTCTTT.

In this sample, this clone turned up once. This chain uses TRBV27 with TRBJ2-1, with D perhaps matching TRBD1 (5 bases). The V end was cut by 7 bases, the J end by 4 bases, with 14 bases between. The CDR3 has 14 amino acids. Germline V CDR1 and CDR2: MNHEY, SMNVEV (reference sequence). CDR3 sequence: CASMATRVYNEQFF. In DNA, the CDR3 is TGTGCCAGCATGGCAACCAGGGTTTACAATGAGCAGTTCTTC.

The V gene is TRBV10-2, the J gene TRBJ2-7; D gene unclear. The germline CDR1 and CDR2 sequences are WSHSY and SAAADI. This CDR3 is built from 11 residues. The V end was cut by 8 bases, the J end by 5 bases, with 10 bases between. The CDR3 sequence is CASAGDDEQYF. The CDR3, as DNA: TGCGCCAGCGCAGGTGACGACGAGCAGTACTTC.

The chain joins TRBV30 to TRBJ2-1; no definite D call. The CDR3 runs to 13 residues. The V and J ends lost 0 bases and 10 bases respectively, with 13 bases between them. CDR1 and CDR2 from the germline V gene are GTSNPN and SVGIG (reference sequence). The CDR3 here is CAWSVNGFGEQFF. The CDR3 region has the DNA TGTGCCTGGAGTGTTAACGGGTTCGGGGAGCAGTTCTTC.

The chain is built from TRBV5-1 and TRBJ1-2, with D perhaps matching TRBD1 (5 bases). Germline V gives CDR1 SGHRS, CDR2 YFSETQ. The CDR3 is 13 amino acids. V lost 4 bases to trimming and J lost 6 bases, with 13 bases between them. The CDR3 sequence: CASSDPPGDGYTF. CDR3 bases: TGCGCCAGCAGCGATCCCCCGGGGGATGGCTACACCTTC.

In its sample, this clone was seen once. The chain uses TRBV18 and TRBJ1-4; 9 bases are shared with TRBD1. Germline V gene lookup returns CDR1 KGHSH and CDR2 LQKENI. The CDR3 extends over 20 amino acids. Trimming removed 3 bases from V and 2 bases from J; junction bases left unmatched: 16. The CDR3 region has the DNA TGTGCCAGCTCACCGGACGCTGGACAGGGGAGAGGATGGACTAATGAAAAACTGTTTTTT. As protein: CASSPDAGQGRGWTNEKLFF.

This chain uses TRBV18 with TRBJ1-5, with 10 bases fitting TRBD1. CDR3 length equals 17 residues. Looked up from germline, CDR1 is KGHSH and CDR2 is LQKENI. J lost 3 bases, V lost 2 bases, and 7 bases had no gene match. DNA for the CDR3: TGTGCCAGCTCACCATTACCGGGACAGGGGTTCAATCAGCCCCAGCATTTT. Translating it yields CASSPLPGQGFNQPQHF.

The chain joins TRBV4-3 to TRBJ2-1; TRBD2 agrees at 10 bases. Germline trimming cut 1 base from V and 4 bases from J; bases unmatched to any gene: 1. The germline V gene encodes CDR1 LGHNA and CDR2 YSLEER. This CDR3 region has 15 residues. CDR3 protein: CASSQVLAGYNEQFF. The DNA for the CDR3 is TGCGCCAGCAGCCAAGTACTAGCGGGGTACAATGAGCAGTTCTTC.

The CDR3 nucleotides read TGCGCCAGCAGTAACACTGATCAGCCCCAGCATTTT. Its protein is CASSNTDQPQHF. The chain carries TRBV10-1 and TRBJ1-5; D unclear. V was trimmed by 5 bases and J by 5 bases, leaving 7 bases between them. There are 12 residues in the CDR3. Per the germline V gene, CDR1 is WNHNN and CDR2 is SYGVQD (reference sequence).

The V gene is TRBV7-3, the J gene TRBJ2-1; D not certain. CDR1 and CDR2 (germline): SGHTA, FQGTGA. The V gene lost 2 bases and the J gene lost 9 bases, with 8 bases spanning the gap. This CDR3 has 12 residues. CDR3 DNA sequence: TGTGCCAGCAGCTTAGTCTTGGGTGAGCAGTTCTTC. Protein: CASSLVLGEQFF.

The rearrangement links TRBV3-1 (or the pseudogene TRBV3-2) to TRBJ2-3; D unclear. Looked up from germline, CDR1 is LGHDT and CDR2 is YNNKEL (reference sequence). There are 15 residues in the CDR3. Between the trimmed V and J ends, which lost 0 bases and 0 bases, there was a span of 7 bases. Written as DNA, the CDR3 is TGTGCCAGCAGCCAAGAGGGGAAGAGCACAGATACGCAGTATTTT. It specifies CASSQEGKSTDTQYF.

The V and J genes are TRBV5-6 and TRBJ2-1; no clear D gene. From germline, CDR1 is SGHDT and CDR2 YYEEEE. The CDR3 loop spans 14 amino acids. V shed 4 bases and J shed 2 bases, with 10 bases lying between them. DNA of the CDR3: TGTGCCAGCAGCGAGGCCTTACCCTACAATGAGCAGTTCTTC. This translates into CASSEALPYNEQFF.

V gene TRBV10-3 combines with J gene TRBJ2-7; D is possibly TRBD2 (5 bases). This CDR3 has 14 amino acids. Per the germline V gene, CDR1 is ENHRY and CDR2 is SYGVKD. V lost 5 bases and J 6 bases, leaving 17 bases between the germline ends. CDR3 sequence: CAISSGQAGFEQYF. The CDR3 DNA follows: TGTGCCATCAGTTCCGGGCAGGCGGGTTTCGAGCAGTACTTC.

The rearrangement uses TRBV7-2 and TRBJ1-1; D is unclear. The length of the CDR3 is 14 residues. V was cut by 2 bases and J by 6 bases, with 13 bases left in between. Germline V gives CDR1 SGHTA, CDR2 FQGNSA. CDR3 in amino acids: CASSLPPGYPEAFF. The CDR3 DNA reads as TGTGCCAGCAGCTTACCCCCCGGGTACCCTGAAGCTTTCTTT.

This clone was counted between two and nine times. The chain is built from TRBV6-4 and TRBJ1-4, with D possibly matching TRBD1 (6 bases). Trimming stripped 3 bases from V and 11 bases from J, with 13 bases between. CDR1 and CDR2 (germline): MRHNA, SNTAGT. The length of the CDR3 is 13 residues. CDR3 sequence: CASSDSEQGKLFF. The CDR3 DNA is TGTGCCAGCAGTGATTCTGAACAGGGTAAACTGTTTTTT.

The J gene is TRBJ1-5, the V gene TRBV21-1; no DNA check was done on the table's D call, TRBD1. TRBV21-1 is deemed a pseudogene. The CDR3 length is 16 residues. The CDR3 DNA reads as TGTGCCAGCAGCAAAGAAAGGACAGGGGAGAATCAGCCCCAGCATTTT. Its translation is CASSKERTGENQPQHF.

This clone was found a few times. The chain has TRBV18 and TRBJ2-7, with 9 bases matching TRBD1. The trim removed 4 bases at V and 0 bases at J, leaving 7 bases unmatched. The CDR3 is 16 residues long. CDR1 is KGHSH and CDR2 is LQKENI in the germline V gene. The CDR3 DNA is TGTGCCAGCTCACTAGGGGACAGGGTAGGCTCCTACGAGCAGTACTTC. It specifies CASSLGDRVGSYEQYF.

V is TRBV5-8 and J is TRBJ2-7; 9 nucleotides agree with TRBD1. The CDR3 is 15 residues long. Trimming took 4 bases from V and 0 from J; bases not matched to a gene: 5. Germline V gene data show CDR1 as SGHTS and CDR2 as YDEGEE. CDR3 bases: TGTGCCAGCAGCCTGGTGGGACAGGGCTCCTACGAGCAGTACTTC. It translates to CASSLVGQGSYEQYF.

This chain uses TRBV30 with TRBJ2-2; 10 bases line up with TRBD2. Trimming took 4 bases from V and 6 from J; bases not matched to a gene: 8. The CDR3 extends over 15 amino acids. Germline V lookup: CDR1 GTSNPN, CDR2 SVGIG (reference sequence). The CDR3 DNA follows: TGTGCCTGGATCCCAGCGGGAGGGCCCCCCGGGGAGCTGTTTTTT. Protein product: CAWIPAGGPPGELFF. Together with reference TRBV30 and TRBJ2-2, the CDR3 gives the full variable domain: SQTIHQWPATLVQPVGSPLSLECTVEGTSNPNLYWYRQAAGRGLQLLFYSVGIGQISSEVPQNLSASRPQDRQFILSSKKLLLSDSGFYLCAWIPAGGPPGELFFGEGSRLTVL.

This clone was counted a few times. V usage is TRBV19 and J usage is TRBJ1-1; D not certain. The CDR3 length is 11 residues. The germline CDR1 and CDR2 sequences are LNHDA and SQIVND (reference sequence). With 6 bases removed from V and 7 bases from J, the gap between germline ends came to 9 bases. CDR3 loop: CASRPSGEAFF. DNA for the CDR3: TGTGCCAGTAGGCCCTCGGGTGAAGCTTTCTTT.

V usage is TRBV7-3 and J usage is TRBJ2-3; TRBD1 might be the D (6 bases). V lost 4 bases to trimming and J lost 14 bases, with 28 bases between them. CDR3 length equals 16 residues. Germline CDR1 and CDR2: SGHTA and FQGTGA. CDR3 DNA: TGTGCCAGCAGCTCCACCGGGACACTAAGGGTAGGAGAGCTGTATTTT. This codes for CASSSTGTLRVGELYF.

The V gene is TRBV9, the J gene TRBJ1-6; 8 bases line up with TRBD1. Germline V gene lookup returns CDR1 SGDLS and CDR2 YYNGEE. V lost 3 bases, J lost 8 bases, and 10 bases stayed unmatched. The CDR3 spans 16 residues. This CDR3 is CASSAADRGGDSPLHF. CDR3 in DNA: TGTGCCAGCAGCGCCGCCGACAGGGGAGGGGATTCACCCCTCCACTTT.

The chain combines TRBV15 with TRBJ1-2; maybe TRBD1 (5 bases). Germline V gene lookup returns CDR1 LNHNV and CDR2 YYDKDF (reference sequence). The ends were cut back, 5 bases at V and 4 bases at J, with 11 bases in the middle. This CDR3 is built from 13 residues. CDR3 amino acids: CATSPGTAYGYTF. The CDR3 DNA follows: TGTGCCACCAGCCCCGGGACGGCCTATGGCTACACCTTC.

This chain links TRBV19 with TRBJ1-1; D gene uncertain. Deletions cut 3 bases from V and 0 bases from J, with 5 bases between. CDR3 length: 13 amino acids. The V gene's germline CDR1 is LNHDA and CDR2 SQIVND (reference sequence). The DNA of the CDR3 is TGTGCCAGTAGTATGAGTATGAACACTGAAGCTTTCTTT. Encoded protein: CASSMSMNTEAFF.